This TCR beta chain is drawn from a study of blood T cell repertoires in COVID-19. Whole-study context: The study drew acute and convalescent COVID-19 samples from the United States, Italy and Spain. T cells, B-cell-depleted T cells, or PBMCs provided the cDNA or gDNA that served as material.

Germline V lookup: CDR1 SGHVS, CDR2 FNYEAQ. Trimming left V 5 bases short and J 4 bases short, with 11 bases between. This CDR3 has 13 amino acids. Original methodology: Counts of nucleated cells, estimated from reference gene primer amplification, were obtained. TCRdb's table, derived via immunoSEQ multiplex PCR, lists solely in-frame clones and lacks some. That table is the source of V, J and clone size, and D and trimming were worked out from the DNA. The table has 20,000 to 25,000 clones, around nine tenths seen once. The origin of this receptor is a human donor with active COVID-19. The donor label of this sample is uncertain. The chain has TRBV7-6 and TRBJ1-2, with D possibly TRBD1 on 5 matching bases. The sequenced sample was peripheral blood. Here the CDR3 DNA reads TGTGCCAGCAGCCCCGACAGAACCTATGGCTACACCTTC. The encoded protein is CASSPDRTYGYTF.